Below, 23 T cell receptor beta chains from the same sample are listed, as sequenced in a study of breast tumors, draining lymph nodes, adjacent tissues. The lymph nodes were axillary draining lymph nodes from breast cancer patients. TCRdb used MiXCR to reprocess the multiplex PCR reads, holding one entry per CDR3 protein. Counted here are 140,000 to 150,000 distinct CDR3 sequences, about 33% occurring once; the ten biggest clones make up around 2.5%. The sequenced sample consisted of axillary lymph node tissue. The receptors stem from a female donor with breast cancer. Some clones in this sample may be carry-over from other donors' samples.

This clonotype was detected ten times or more. The rearrangement joins TRBV7-8 to TRBJ2-2, with 7 nucleotides matching TRBD1. Germline lookup yields CDR1 SGHVS and CDR2 FQNEAQ. The V segment lost 5 bases and the J segment 2 bases; nucleotides outside the gene matches: 5. There are 15 residues in the CDR3. CDR3 in DNA: TGTGCCAGCAGCCCAGGGACAGATAACACCGGGGAGCTGTTTTTT. It specifies CASSPGTDNTGELFF. Full variable domain (remainder filled in from reference TRBV7-8 and TRBJ2-2): GAGVSQSPRYKVAKRGQDVALRCDPISGHVSLFWYQQALGQGPEFLTYFQNEAQLDKSGLPSDRFFAERPEGSVSTLKIQRTQQEDSAVYLCASSPGTDNTGELFFGEGSRLTVL.

Ten or more counts support this clonotype. The chain couples TRBV18 to TRBJ2-6; D is undetermined. Germline CDR1 reads KGHSH; CDR2 reads LQKENI. CDR3 size: 14 residues. With 3 bases removed from V and 2 bases from J, the gap between germline ends came to 5 bases. The CDR3: CASSPWAGANVLTF. The CDR3 nucleotides read TGTGCCAGCTCACCGTGGGCTGGGGCCAACGTCCTGACTTTC.

As to this clonotype: At one end the junction does not follow the germline gene, possibly because of a read error. This chain joins TRBV20-1 and TRBJ1-6; 7 nucleotides line up with TRBD1. CDR1 is DFQATT, CDR2 SNEGSKA, per germline (reference sequence). The CDR3 spans 16 residues. The CDR3 nucleotides are TGCAGTGCTAGCGTAACAGGGGTCCTCTCTAATTCACCCCTCCGCTTT. The encoded protein is CSASVTGVLSNSPLRF.

The chain links TRBV19 to TRBJ1-1, with no clear D. Per germline, CDR1 LNHDA and CDR2 SQIVND (reference sequence). This CDR3 is 13 amino acids long. With 9 bases removed from V and 1 base from J, the gap between germline ends came to 12 bases. This CDR3 is CASQDLPNTEAFF. The CDR3 nucleotides read TGTGCCAGCCAGGACCTTCCGAACACTGAAGCTTTCTTT.

Many counts were recorded for this clonotype. The chain employs TRBV20-1 and TRBJ2-1; 7 positions match TRBD1. This CDR3 is built from 13 residues. Germline CDR1 DFQATT, CDR2 SNEGSKA (reference sequence). The junction had 9 bases not matched to a gene; V was cut back by 6 bases and J by 7 bases. The CDR3 DNA sequence: TGCAGTGCGGGGATGACAGGGTTGAATGAGCAGTTCTTC. Its protein product is CSAGMTGLNEQFF.

A note on this clonotype: Given a much more abundant clone one base away, this may be a read error. The genes are TRBV19 and TRBJ1-2; 8 bases match TRBD1. V lost 6 bases to trimming and J lost 0 bases; unmatched junction nucleotides: 9. The germline gives CDR1 LNHDA, CDR2 SQIVND (reference sequence). This CDR3 comprises 16 residues. CDR3 DNA: TGTGCCAGTAGCAGGACAGGGCCCCCTACTAACTATGGCTACACCTTC. Translating it yields CASSRTGPPTNYGYTF.

Of note for this clonotype: This may be a read error, as it is one base from a much larger clone. The J gene is TRBJ1-2, the V gene TRBV6-6, with D possibly TRBD1 on 5 matching bases. There are 13 residues in the CDR3. Germline V gene data show CDR1 as MNHNY and CDR2 as SVGAGI (reference sequence). Trimming shortened V by 5 bases and J by 7 bases, and 14 bases separated the two germline ends. The CDR3 region has the DNA TGTGCCAGCAGTCACGTCAGGGATCGTGGCTACACCTTC. Protein: CASSHVRDRGYTF.

This chain connects TRBV20-1 to TRBJ2-7; 12 bases align to TRBD2. The J call may be in error: the DNA end matches TRBJ2-1 better. Germline values: CDR1 DFQATT, CDR2 SNEGSKA (reference sequence). The CDR3 has 14 residues. For the CDR3, the DNA is TGCAGTGCTAGTACTAGCGGGGGGAACAATGAGCAGTTCTTC. Translated, it gives CSASTSGGNNEQFF.

This clonotype has a count of ten or more. This chain connects TRBV4-2 to TRBJ2-1; TRBD2 agrees at 8 bases. V trimming: 0 bases; J trimming: 7 bases; junction bases outside the gene matches: 11. This CDR3 region has 17 residues. The germline V gene encodes CDR1 LGHNA and CDR2 YNFKEQ. The CDR3 loop is CASSQDGTGGPGNEQFF. The CDR3 DNA is TGTGCCAGCAGCCAAGACGGGACGGGGGGGCCGGGGAATGAGCAGTTCTTC.

This chain joins TRBV11-2 and TRBJ2-3, with TRBD2 matching over 13 bases. Looked up from germline, CDR1 is SGHAT and CDR2 is FQNNGV. V gave up 5 bases and J gave up 4 bases; unmatched junction bases: 9. The CDR3 spans 17 residues. CDR3 in amino acids: CASSQAGLAGRADTQYF. The CDR3 coding sequence is TGTGCCAGCAGCCAAGCGGGACTAGCGGGGAGGGCAGATACGCAGTATTTT.

This clonotype showed up just a few times. This sequence joins TRBV12-3 or TRBV12-4 and TRBJ1-1, with D possibly being TRBD1 (6 bases). The CDR3 covers 16 residues. Trimming removed 5 bases at V and 0 bases at J, with 16 bases between. The CDR3 is CASSPPGHRMNTEAFF. The DNA of the CDR3 is TGTGCCAGCAGTCCACCGGGACACAGGATGAACACTGAAGCTTTCTTT.

This clonotype is a singleton in its sample. The V and J genes are TRBV20-1 and TRBJ1-2; a weak D match, TRBD1 (5 bases). The CDR3 spans 14 residues. V shed 6 bases and J shed 8 bases, with 22 bases lying between them. Per the germline V gene, CDR1 is DFQATT and CDR2 is SNEGSKA (reference sequence). DNA of the CDR3: TGCAGTGCCAAAAGGTGTTGGCGGGGGAGCGGCTACACCTTC. As protein: CSAKRCWRGSGYTF.

As concerns this clonotype: Given a much more abundant clone one base away, this may be a read error. The conserved phenylalanine or tryptophan is not found at the CDR3 terminus, so this likely reflects a read error. The CDR3 region has the DNA TGTGCCAGCAGCTTAGCTCCAGCCAGGGAGACCCAGTACCTC. It is translated as CASSLAPARETQYL. This chain uses TRBV7-2 with TRBJ2-5; D is unresolved. Trimming left V 0 bases short and J 5 bases short, with 10 bases between. Germline CDR1 SGHTA, CDR2 FQGNSA. This CDR3 contains 14 residues.

This clonotype was counted at least ten times. The chain combines TRBV6-4 with TRBJ2-4, with no clear D. Germline V gives CDR1 MRHNA, CDR2 SNTAGT. This CDR3 has 13 residues. V was pared by 0 bases and J by 9 bases, with 9 bases between. The CDR3 bases are TGTGCCAGCAGTGACTCGGCAGAGACCATTCAGTACTTC. Protein: CASSDSAETIQYF.

Ten or more counts support this clonotype. The chain employs TRBV7-3 and TRBJ1-3; D is possibly TRBD1 (5 bases). Germline CDR1 SGHTA, CDR2 FQGTGA. Trimming removed 5 bases at V and 0 bases at J, with 11 bases between. This CDR3 is built from 15 residues. The CDR3 sequence is CASSLLGGSGNTIYF. The CDR3 bases are TGTGCCAGCAGCCTCCTTGGGGGCTCTGGAAACACCATATATTTT.

At least ten counts were recorded for this clonotype. This sequence joins TRBV18 and TRBJ1-5; D gene uncertain. Trimming shortened V by 6 bases and J by 5 bases, and 11 bases separated the two germline ends. The CDR3 has 13 residues. Germline V gives CDR1 KGHSH, CDR2 LQKENI. The DNA for the CDR3 is TGTGCCAGCTCGGAGCGGGTGGATCAGCCCCAGCATTTT. This sequence encodes CASSERVDQPQHF.

The chain carries TRBV6-5 and TRBJ1-1; D is ambiguous. This CDR3 comprises 13 residues. The germline gives CDR1 MNHEY, CDR2 SVGAGI. V lost 4 bases to trimming and J lost 2 bases, with 8 bases between them. This CDR3 is CASSWNGNTEAFF. The CDR3 nucleotides are TGTGCCAGCAGTTGGAACGGAAACACTGAAGCTTTCTTT.

The J gene is TRBJ2-7, the V gene TRBV11-1; 8 nucleotides align to TRBD1. V dropped 8 bases and J dropped 1; count of bases not matched to a gene: 7. This CDR3 comprises 14 residues. Germline V lookup: CDR1 SGHAT, CDR2 FQDESV (reference sequence). The CDR3 DNA is TGTGCCAGCTCCCGGGACAGGACTTCCTACGAGCAGTACGTC. Translated: CASSRDRTSYEQYV.

There are many counts of this clonotype. This chain links TRBV6-5 with TRBJ2-7, with 10 bases matching TRBD1. Trimming removed 5 bases from V and 0 bases from J; junction bases left unmatched: 4. The CDR3 is 15 residues long. Per germline, CDR1 MNHEY and CDR2 SVGAGI. CDR3 amino acids: CASSIRDRGSYEQYF. DNA of the CDR3: TGTGCCAGCAGTATCCGGGACAGGGGCTCCTACGAGCAGTACTTC.

This clonotype came up many times. One junction end does not reproduce the germline sequence, and a read error may be involved. CDR3 nucleotide sequence: TGTGCTAGCAGCCAAAGCCCGGGCCCCGGAAACACCATATATTTT. Translation gives CASSQSPGPGNTIYF. The chain couples TRBV7-7 to TRBJ1-3; D is ambiguous. The CDR3 totals 15 residues. CDR1 SSHAT and CDR2 FNYEAQ come from the germline V gene (reference sequence).

This clonotype was detected many times. V gene TRBV6-1 combines with J gene TRBJ2-6; TRBD2 is a possible D gene (5 bases). The germline gives CDR1 MNHNS, CDR2 SASEGT. This CDR3 spans 17 amino acids. Trimming removed 3 bases at V and 4 bases at J, with 16 bases between. The CDR3 DNA is TGTGCCAGCAGTGATTGGGAAGAGGAGGAGGGGGCCAACGTCCTGACTTTC. This codes for CASSDWEEEEGANVLTF.

This clonotype came up many times. The CDR3 nucleotides read TGCGCCAGCAGCTTGAGTCTGGAGTCCTACAATGAGCAGTTCTTC. It yields the protein CASSLSLESYNEQFF. The chain combines TRBV5-1 with TRBJ2-1; D is unresolved. The germline V gene encodes CDR1 SGHRS and CDR2 YFSETQ. Trimming cost V 1 base and J 1 base, with 9 bases left between them. The CDR3 is 15 amino acids.

The rearrangement joins TRBV7-3 to TRBJ2-1; the match to TRBD2 covers 12 bases. Per the germline V gene, CDR1 is SGHTA and CDR2 is FQGTGA. V dropped 5 bases and J dropped 6; count of bases not matched to a gene: 5. The CDR3 runs 15 residues. The chain's CDR3 is CASSPGTSGFNEQFF. Here the CDR3 DNA reads TGTGCCAGCAGCCCCGGGACTAGCGGGTTCAATGAGCAGTTCTTC.